These 21 T cell receptor beta chains came from one sample sequenced in a study of shared clonotypes between healthy human individuals. Repertoires were generated with immunoSEQ multiplex PCR, while TCRdb's copy carries only in-frame clones and drops some. Here the sample spans around 1.9 million clones, roughly 93% being singletons. It was CD45RO-negative cells, positively selected for CCR7, that made up naive CD8 cells, with terminally differentiated effector memory CD45RA+ cells excluded. Input material: naive CD8+ T cells from PBMCs. Every receptor here comes from a man between 18 and 29 years old in good health. Some clones in this sample may be carry-over from other donors' samples.

The chain employs TRBV6-5 and TRBJ1-4, with D hard to call. CDR1 and CDR2 from the germline V gene are MNHEY and SVGAGI. The CDR3 loop spans 16 amino acids. The ends were cut back, 3 bases at V and 5 bases at J, with 16 bases in the middle. The CDR3 spells CASSYYRGDGNEKLFF. Here the CDR3 DNA reads TGTGCCAGCAGTTATTATCGGGGTGACGGAAATGAAAAACTGTTTTTT.

This chain connects TRBV5-1 to TRBJ2-7; TRBD1 matches at 7 bases. Germline V lookup: CDR1 SGHRS, CDR2 YFSETQ. The CDR3 runs 14 residues. J lost 2 bases, V lost 4 bases, and 6 bases had no gene match. The chain's CDR3 is CASSARDSAYEQYF. The CDR3 bases are TGCGCCAGCAGCGCCCGGGACAGTGCCTACGAGCAGTACTTC.

The sample holds one count of this clone. This chain links TRBV7-9 with TRBJ2-6; tentatively, D is TRBD1 (5 bases). The length of the CDR3 is 16 residues. Germline V gene data show CDR1 as SEHNR and CDR2 as FQNEAQ (reference sequence). Trimming took off 3 bases at V and 1 base at J, with 10 bases between the two ends. The CDR3 region is CASSLQGTSGANVLTF. In DNA, the CDR3 is TGTGCCAGCAGCTTGCAGGGTACTTCTGGGGCCAACGTCCTGACTTTC.

The chain has TRBV19 and TRBJ2-7; 11 bases fit TRBD2. CDR1 and CDR2 from the germline V gene are LNHDA and SQIVND (reference sequence). This CDR3 is built from 15 residues. J gave up 3 bases and V 5 bases, and 6 bases lay outside the gene matches. The CDR3 reads CASSPRTSGHYEQYF. CDR3 in DNA: TGTGCCAGTAGTCCCCGGACTAGCGGGCACTACGAGCAGTACTTC.

The V and J genes are TRBV11-2 and TRBJ2-1; TRBD2 agrees at 8 bases. V was pared by 6 bases and J by 4 bases, with 2 bases of the junction left unmatched. Germline lookup yields CDR1 SGHAT and CDR2 FQNNGV. This CDR3 has 13 amino acids. The CDR3 DNA reads as TGTGCCAGCAGGCGGGAGGCTTACAATGAGCAGTTCTTC. Translated, it gives CASRREAYNEQFF.

The chain links TRBV7-3 to TRBJ2-7, with a tentative D call TRBD1 (5 bases). In germline, CDR1 is SGHTA, CDR2 FQGTGA. The length of the CDR3 is 17 residues. Deletions cut 6 bases from V and 2 bases from J, with 23 bases between. The CDR3 nucleotides read TGTGCCAGCAGTATCCAGAACATGGGGCCTAGAACCTACGAGCAGTACTTC. Amino acid sequence: CASSIQNMGPRTYEQYF.

The chain couples TRBV30 to TRBJ2-2; no clear D. Trimming took off 4 bases at V and 7 bases at J, with 16 bases between the two ends. CDR1 and CDR2 (germline): GTSNPN, SVGIG (reference sequence). The CDR3 loop spans 14 amino acids. In DNA, the CDR3 is TGTGCCTGGAATAGCCTTCCTGAGTTCGGGGAGCTGTTTTTT. This translates into CAWNSLPEFGELFF.

The chain has TRBV4-3 and TRBJ2-1, with 7 bases aligning to TRBD2. Germline V lookup: CDR1 LGHNA, CDR2 YSLEER. V was pared by 3 bases and J by 4 bases, with 3 bases of the junction left unmatched. The CDR3 extends over 14 amino acids. CDR3 bases: TGCGCCAGCAGCCATGGGGGGGATTACAATGAGCAGTTCTTC. As protein: CASSHGGDYNEQFF.

The genes are TRBV10-3 and TRBJ2-3, with 9 positions matching TRBD1. V lost 7 bases, J lost 1 base, and 6 bases stayed unmatched. The CDR3 sequence is 15 residues long. CDR1 is ENHRY and CDR2 is SYGVKD in the germline V gene. CDR3 bases: TGTGCCATCACCGCGGGACAGGGCGGCACAGATACGCAGTATTTT. Residues: CAITAGQGGTDTQYF.

The J gene is TRBJ1-1, the V gene TRBV7-9, with D possibly being TRBD1 (6 bases). CDR1 is SEHNR and CDR2 is FQNEAQ in the germline V gene (reference sequence). This CDR3 region has 15 residues. V gave up 5 bases and J gave up 1 base, with 14 bases separating them. This CDR3 reads CASSPTGAENTEAFF. DNA for the CDR3: TGTGCCAGCAGCCCGACGGGGGCGGAGAACACTGAAGCTTTCTTT.

As for this clone: Other nucleotide sequences from this sample produce the same CDR3. The rearrangement joins TRBV5-1 to TRBJ2-7; D might be TRBD2 (5 bases). Germline CDR1 SGHRS, CDR2 YFSETQ. The CDR3 is 13 residues long. V shed 4 bases and J shed 3 bases, with 11 bases lying between them. CDR3 loop: CASSLDGDYEQYF. In nucleotides, the CDR3 is TGCGCCAGCAGCCTAGACGGGGACTACGAGCAGTACTTC.

The chain links TRBV27 to TRBJ2-7; 14 nucleotides line up with TRBD2. Trimming removed 5 bases from V and 2 bases from J; junction bases left unmatched: 11. The V gene's germline CDR1 is MNHEY and CDR2 SMNVEV (reference sequence). The CDR3 runs to 18 residues. CDR3 in DNA: TGTGCCAGCAGTCCCGGGACTAGCGGGAGAGGACCCACCTACGAGCAGTACTTC. It is translated as CASSPGTSGRGPTYEQYF.

Here the CDR3 DNA reads TGTGCCAGCAGCGCCGCGGGACGACCTCAAGAGACCCAGTACTTC. Translated, it gives CASSAAGRPQETQYF. The chain couples TRBV9 to TRBJ2-5; D perhaps matches TRBD2 (6 bases). This CDR3 is built from 15 residues. V lost 3 bases and J 2 bases, leaving 14 bases between the germline ends. CDR1 is SGDLS and CDR2 is YYNGEE in the germline V gene.

V usage is TRBV4-3 and J usage is TRBJ2-2; TRBD2 aligns across 9 bases. The CDR3 is 15 amino acids. From germline, CDR1 is LGHNA and CDR2 YSLEER. V lost 0 bases to trimming and J lost 5 bases; unmatched junction nucleotides: 1. DNA of the CDR3: TGCGCCAGCAGCCAAGAAGCGGGAGGAACCGGGGAGCTGTTTTTT. Translation gives CASSQEAGGTGELFF.

The J gene is TRBJ1-4, the V gene TRBV7-9; 8 bases fit TRBD1. The V and J ends lost 5 bases and 7 bases, in that order; junction bases with no gene match: 6. Per germline, CDR1 SEHNR and CDR2 FQNEAQ (reference sequence). This CDR3 spans 14 amino acids. CDR3 DNA sequence: TGTGCCAGCAGCCATGACAGGGGAAGTGAAAAACTGTTTTTT. Amino acid sequence: CASSHDRGSEKLFF.

The chain couples TRBV6-1 to TRBJ2-1; 8 positions match TRBD2. Germline V lookup: CDR1 MNHNS, CDR2 SASEGT. V gave up 4 bases and J gave up 1 base; unmatched junction bases: 6. The CDR3 extends over 16 amino acids. CDR3 region: CASSGGGRPSYNEQFF. CDR3 nucleotide sequence: TGTGCCAGCAGTGGGGGCGGGAGGCCTTCCTACAATGAGCAGTTCTTC.

V is TRBV6-1 and J is TRBJ2-1, with 7 positions matching TRBD2. The CDR3 has 14 residues. Germline V gives CDR1 MNHNS, CDR2 SASEGT. The V and J ends lost 5 bases and 9 bases, in that order; junction bases with no gene match: 10. CDR3 region: CASSLRTSRSEQFF. The CDR3 DNA reads as TGTGCCAGCAGTCTACGGACTAGTCGCAGTGAGCAGTTCTTC.

The chain has TRBV7-2 and TRBJ2-7; TRBD2 aligns across 12 bases. The junction had 4 bases not matched to a gene; V was cut back by 7 bases and J by 3 bases. The CDR3 length is 14 residues. CDR1 is SGHTA, CDR2 FQGNSA, per germline. In DNA, the CDR3 is TGTGCCAGCACCCAACTAGCGGGGGGCTACGAGCAGTACTTC. Translation: CASTQLAGGYEQYF. Together with reference TRBV7-2 and TRBJ2-7, the CDR3 gives the full variable domain: GAGVSQSPSNKVTEKGKDVELRCDPISGHTALYWYRQSLGQGLEFLIYFQGNSAPDKSGLPSDRFSAERTGGSVSTLTIQRTQQEDSAVYLCASTQLAGGYEQYFGPGTRLTVT.

As to this clone: This specimen includes other DNA sequences encoding the same CDR3. The chain uses TRBV6-5 and TRBJ1-5; 9 bases are a match to TRBD1. The CDR3 spans 14 residues. J gave up 7 bases and V 5 bases, and 6 bases lay outside the gene matches. The germline V gene has CDR1 MNHEY and CDR2 SVGAGI. The CDR3 region is CASSPGQGGQPQHF. The CDR3 DNA follows: TGTGCCAGCAGTCCGGGACAGGGAGGGCAGCCCCAGCATTTT.

The gene calls are TRBV9 and TRBJ1-1; D is ambiguous. Trimming removed 2 bases from V and 2 bases from J, with 13 bases in between. This CDR3 region has 15 residues. The germline CDR1 and CDR2 sequences are SGDLS and YYNGEE. The CDR3 sequence: CASSVGPERNTEAFF. CDR3 bases: TGTGCCAGCAGCGTCGGTCCGGAGAGAAACACTGAAGCTTTCTTT.

The chain joins TRBV4-1 to TRBJ1-2; D is ambiguous. The CDR3 runs 16 residues. The V end lost 2 bases, the J end lost 2 bases, and 15 bases lay between the germline ends. Germline V gives CDR1 MGHRA, CDR2 YSYEKL. CDR3 nucleotides: TGCGCCAGCAGCCAACGAAGCGACATCAGCAACTATGGCTACACCTTC. Its translation is CASSQRSDISNYGYTF.